The rows below give T cell receptor beta chains drawn from one sample of a study of CD8 T cells in Susac syndrome. TCRdb recomputed calls from the immunoSEQ multiplex PCR reads with MiXCR, one row per CDR3 protein. The data show 140,000 or so distinct CDR3 sequences, roughly 94% seen once. Sequenced input: CD4+ T cells from PBMCs. The receptors here all came from a human donor in good health. Both conserved end residues are part of each CDR3. D genes are given only for firm matches. Not all rows give a size; the values are once, few, many and, for expanded clones, a class.

clone size	V gene	CDR3 length	D gene	J gene	CDR3 DNA	CDR3 protein
once	TRBV3-1	14	-	TRBJ2-6	TGTGCCAGCAGCCAAGCGTCCGGGGCCAACGTCCTGACTTTC	CASSQASGANVLTF
-	TRBV20-1	19	TRBD1	TRBJ2-5	TGCAGTGCTCCCACGAGGGCCCGGGACAGGGTGAGATCGCAAGAGACCCAGTACTTC	CSAPTRARDRVRSQETQYF
-	TRBV10-3	14	-	TRBJ2-5	TGTGCCATCAGCTACGCAGGGGGGAAAGAGACCCAGTACTTC	CAISYAGGKETQYF
-	TRBV5-4	15	TRBD2	TRBJ2-3	TGTGCCAGCAGCTTGGAGGGACTAGCGACAGATACGCAGTATTTT	CASSLEGLATDTQYF
-	TRBV6-2/TRBV6-3	15	TRBD1	TRBJ2-3	TGTGCCAGCAGGCGGGACAGGGGCCCGCAAGATACGCAGTATTTT	CASRRDRGPQDTQYF
-	TRBV7-6	15	TRBD2	TRBJ2-1	TGTGCCAGCAGCCAACGGGAGGGCTCCTACAATGAGCAGTTCTTC	CASSQREGSYNEQFF
-	TRBV3-1	13	-	TRBJ1-5	TGTGCCAGCAGCCAAGGGTGGAATCAGCCCCAGCATTTT	CASSQGWNQPQHF
-	TRBV5-1	16	TRBD2	TRBJ2-2	TGCGCCAGCACCTACATAGCGGGAGGGCCGACCGGGGAGCTGTTTTTT	CASTYIAGGPTGELFF
once	TRBV15	15	TRBD2	TRBJ2-7	TGTGCCACCAGCAGAGCGGGACTAGCGGACTACGAGCAGTACTTC	CATSRAGLADYEQYF
-	TRBV29-1	13	-	TRBJ1-3	TGCAGCGTTGAGAGATACTCTGGAAACACCATATATTTT	CSVERYSGNTIYF
few	TRBV11-2	11	-	TRBJ2-3	TGTGCCAGCAGCTCCCGTGGTACGCAGTATTTT	CASSSRGTQYF
few	TRBV20-1	14	TRBD2	TRBJ2-7	TGCAGTGCCCGTGGACTAGCGGGAGCCTACGAGCAGTACTTC	CSARGLAGAYEQYF
-	TRBV30	11	-	TRBJ1-2	TGTGCCCATCACCTTAACTATGGCTACACCTTC	CAHHLNYGYTF
-	TRBV21-1	16	-	TRBJ2-5	TGTGCCAGCAGTCCCGGGACTAGCGGAGAGCAAGAGACCCAGTACTTC	CASSPGTSGEQETQYF
-	TRBV14	14	-	TRBJ2-2	TGTGCCAGCAGCCATAACACTAACACCGGGGAGCTGTTTTTT	CASSHNTNTGELFF
-	TRBV2	13	-	TRBJ2-7	TGTGCCAGCAGGGAGGGACACCACTACGAGCAGTACTTC	CASREGHHYEQYF
-	TRBV4-1	17	TRBD2	TRBJ2-7	TGCGCCAGCAGCCAAGCCAAGATGGACGGGAGGGCTTACGAGCAGTACTTC	CASSQAKMDGRAYEQYF
-	TRBV20-1	14	TRBD2	TRBJ2-2	TGCAGTGCGGGAGGCGGGAGGCGCACCGGGGAGCTGTTTTTT	CSAGGGRRTGELFF
-	TRBV14	14	-	TRBJ2-2	TGTGCCAGCAGCCAAGTTTATGGGGCCGGGGAGCTGTTTTTT	CASSQVYGAGELFF
-	TRBV29-1	16	-	TRBJ1-1	TGCAGCGTTGGCCCTCCCGGGGGGACCTGGAACACTGAAGCTTTCTTT	CSVGPPGGTWNTEAFF
-	TRBV3-1	16	TRBD1	TRBJ1-2	TGTGCCAGCAGCGACCATGTGGGACAGGGGGTTTTCGGCTACACCTTC	CASSDHVGQGVFGYTF
-	TRBV5-4	14	TRBD2	TRBJ2-1	TGTGCCAGCAGAGTGAGCGGGGGGTTGGGAGAGCAGTTCTTC	CASRVSGGLGEQFF
-	TRBV5-1	16	TRBD2	TRBJ2-3	TGCGCCAGCAGCTTGAGCGGGAGAACCGTCGGAGATACGCAGTATTTT	CASSLSGRTVGDTQYF
-	TRBV15	16	TRBD2	TRBJ2-3	TGTGCCACCAGCAGAGATTTAGCGGGAGCGGGAGATACGCAGTATTTT	CATSRDLAGAGDTQYF
-	TRBV10-3	14	TRBD1	TRBJ1-2	TGTGCCATCAGGCCCAGGGGGCTACCCGGCGGCTACACCTTC	CAIRPRGLPGGYTF
-	TRBV19	17	-	TRBJ2-2	TGTGCCAGTAGTAAAGCCCAAGGGGGTAGTGGCACCGGGGAGCTGTTTTTT	CASSKAQGGSGTGELFF
-	TRBV12-3/TRBV12-4	15	-	TRBJ2-7	TGTGCCAGCAGCACGCAGGGGGGGTTGGGGTACGAGCAGTACTTC	CASSTQGGLGYEQYF
-	TRBV12-3/TRBV12-4	15	TRBD2	TRBJ2-1	TGTGCCAGCAGTCCGACTAGCGGGAGATGGGATGAGCAGTTCTTC	CASSPTSGRWDEQFF
-	TRBV4-2	16	-	TRBJ2-2	TGTGCCAGCAGCCAAGATCAGGTCATGGGTACCGGGGAGCTGTTTTTT	CASSQDQVMGTGELFF
-	TRBV5-1	14	-	TRBJ2-4	TGCGCCAGCAGCTTGACCTCAGAGGTGAACATTCAGTACTTC	CASSLTSEVNIQYF
-	TRBV5-6	15	-	TRBJ2-3	TGTGCCAGCAGCTTACCGAGCCGGGGCACAGATACGCAGTATTTT	CASSLPSRGTDTQYF
-	TRBV19	15	-	TRBJ2-1	TGTGCCAGTAGCGAGGGACGCGATCCCTACAATGAGCAGTTCTTC	CASSEGRDPYNEQFF
-	TRBV19	14	TRBD2	TRBJ2-5	TGTGCCAGTAGCGACGTAGCGGGAGAGGAGACCCAGTACTTC	CASSDVAGEETQYF
-	TRBV29-1	13	TRBD2	TRBJ2-7	TGCAGCGCTGGTAGCGGGAGGGCCTACGAGCAGTACTTC	CSAGSGRAYEQYF
-	TRBV27	13	-	TRBJ2-2	TGTGCCAGCAGTCTCAGACAAACCGGGGAGCTGTTTTTT	CASSLRQTGELFF
-	TRBV19	15	-	TRBJ1-1	TGTGCCAGTAATGACTTAAGGGGGGCGGACACTGAAGCTTTCTTT	CASNDLRGADTEAFF
-	TRBV4-1	16	-	TRBJ2-3	TGCGCCAGCAGCCCAGGGTTCGGACTGAACACAGATACGCAGTATTTT	CASSPGFGLNTDTQYF
-	TRBV29-1	11	-	TRBJ1-5	TGCAGCGTGGAGGGTTATCAGCCCCAGCATTTT	CSVEGYQPQHF
few	TRBV14	14	-	TRBJ1-3	TGTGCCAGCAGCCAACCAGGGACTGGAAACACCATATATTTT	CASSQPGTGNTIYF
-	TRBV5-1	15	-	TRBJ1-5	TGCGCCAGCAGCTTGGAGTCAGGGATCGGTCAGCCCCAGCATTTT	CASSLESGIGQPQHF
-	TRBV20-1	15	TRBD1	TRBJ1-3	TGCAGTGCCAGGGGGGGTTACCCCTCTGGAAACACCATATATTTT	CSARGGYPSGNTIYF
-	TRBV18	13	TRBD1	TRBJ2-7	TGTGCCAGCTCCGGAGGACAGGACTACGAGCAGTACTTC	CASSGGQDYEQYF
-	TRBV3-1	13	-	TRBJ2-7	TGTGCCAGCAGTCTCGGTGGGAACTACGAGCAGTACTTC	CASSLGGNYEQYF
once	TRBV18	14	TRBD1	TRBJ2-7	TGTGCCAGCTCCCCCGGGACAGGGTACTACGAGCAGTACTTC	CASSPGTGYYEQYF
-	TRBV5-1	15	TRBD2	TRBJ2-1	TGCGCCAGCAGCTTGGTTAGCGGGAGCAGCAATGAGCAGTTCTTC	CASSLVSGSSNEQFF
few	TRBV18	13	-	TRBJ1-1	TGTGCCAGCTCACCTACAGAGAACACTGAAGCTTTCTTT	CASSPTENTEAFF
-	TRBV23-1	12	-	TRBJ1-1	TGCGCCAGCAGTCAACCGGGACGTGAAGCTTTCTTT	CASSQPGREAFF
-	TRBV5-4	18	TRBD2	TRBJ2-3	TGTGCCAGCAGCTTGGACTGGACTAGCGGGACAGTGACAGATACGCAGTATTTT	CASSLDWTSGTVTDTQYF
-	TRBV20-1	11	-	TRBJ1-4	TGCAGTGCTCCGGTGGGGGGGAAACTGTTTTTT	CSAPVGGKLFF
once	TRBV28	14	TRBD1	TRBJ2-7	TGTGCCACCTCCGGGACAGGGAATTCCTACGAGCAGTACTTC	CATSGTGNSYEQYF
-	TRBV11-2	16	TRBD1	TRBJ1-2	TGTGCCAGCAGCTTAGGGCCTCGGGACAGCTCCTATGGCTACACCTTC	CASSLGPRDSSYGYTF
-	TRBV3-1	13	-	TRBJ2-1	TGTGCCAGCAGCCAGGCCCACTATAGGGAGCAGTTCTTC	CASSQAHYREQFF
-	TRBV29-1	13	-	TRBJ2-1	TGCAGCGTTGCACAGGGAACCCACAATGAGCAGTTCTTC	CSVAQGTHNEQFF
-	TRBV12-3/TRBV12-4	13	TRBD1	TRBJ2-4	TGTGCCAGCTCTATGACAGGGTTCGACATTCAGTACTTC	CASSMTGFDIQYF
-	TRBV2	16	TRBD1	TRBJ1-2	TGTGCCAGCAGTGAACCAGGGGGGGGCTATGTCTATGGCTACACCTTC	CASSEPGGGYVYGYTF
-	TRBV7-3	14	-	TRBJ2-1	TGTGCCAGCAGCCCCCAGGGACTCTTGGATGAGCAGTTCTTC	CASSPQGLLDEQFF
-	TRBV20-1	15	-	TRBJ2-5	TGCAGTGCTCCCGAGGGGGGAGCGAACCAAGAGACCCAGTACTTC	CSAPEGGANQETQYF